What follows describes a single T cell receptor (beta chain). This clonotype was recorded many times. No cognate antigen has been identified for it. The sample holds no much larger clone one base away, and base qualities are not on file. These data are taken from a study of T cells in Graves' hyperthyroidism and ophthalmopathy (dated by TCRdb to between 2018 and 2021). At the level of the whole study: A discovery cohort of about a hundred patients, roughly 45 with Graves' ophthalmopathy and 55 to 60 with stable Graves' hyperthyroidism, was used to find distinguishing TCR V-J signatures. Whether ophthalmopathy could be predicted prospectively was tested in an independent validation cohort made up of roughly 19 hyperthyroidism patients plus 17 patients who later progressed to ophthalmopathy. The 75 to 100 discovery patients were randomly split 7:3 into training and test sets. Thyroid tissue and blood T-cell repertoires from six Graves' hyperthyroidism patients were also compared in the study. Following sampling, methimazole starting at 30 mg daily was given to hyperthyroidism patients, and high-dose intravenous methylprednisolone was given to ophthalmopathy patients. TCR Vbeta CDR3 sequencing of 130 to 150 peripheral blood samples (under 45 ophthalmopathy, roughly 72 hyperthyroidism and approximately 17 progressor patients) is reported in the paper. What the authors observed across the whole study: Most expanded thyroid clonotypes (frequency above 0.001) were also found in blood, which suggests that blood repertoires may mirror thyroid immune responses. In cross-validation, a model built on a 13 V-J signature told ophthalmopathy apart from stable hyperthyroidism with roughly 87% sensitivity and about 81% specificity, and in testing the same model reached 80%/75%. No statistical method was used to fix the sample size in advance, and group allocation was not hidden from the investigators. In validation, the model predicted progression to ophthalmopathy with approximately 69% sensitivity and 72% to 85% specificity, a median of about 6 months before onset.

The study excluded patients with uncontrolled infections, other autoimmune diseases, pregnancy or lactation. Clinical symptoms, serum thyroxine and TRAb, thyroid ultrasound, and orbital computed tomography formed the basis for the diagnoses. Trizol reagent was used to extract total RNA, and RNA quality was then checked on an Agilent 2100 Bioanalyzer. TCR beta CDR3 regions were amplified from RNA transcripts. For the first round of RT-PCR on the TCR CDR3, the HTBI primer set was used together with the Qiagen OneStep RT-PCR kit. Libraries were constructed in a second round of multiplex PCR, after which size selection and purification were performed. The libraries were sequenced on an Illumina HiSeq2000 using paired-end 100 bp reads. In the authors' own workflow: SOAPnuke was used to process the raw data, with reads discarded if the reads contained adapters or uncalled bases, had a mean Phred below 15, or lacked an exact constant-primer or identifier match. COPE v1.2.5 was used to merge the high-quality paired reads, and each unique nucleotide sequence was defined as a clonotype. MiTCR v1.1 was used to align clonotypes to the IMGT TRBV, TRBD and TRBJ reference segments. Analysis was restricted to V-J combinations with a frequency above 0.0001, which covered roughly 99% of repertoires. A TCS score was defined as the ratio between F50 (clonal expansion) and ExV (chaos), using BLOSUM62-based TCRdist between CDR3 peptides within each V-J. Welch's t-statistics and random forest reduced 500 to 650 V-J features to 10 to 15, which were used in a naive Bayes classifier (R e1071). The similarity between thyroid and blood repertoires was quantified using the Morisita-Horn index. TCRdb trimmed the raw reads at Q25, called clones with MiXCR and kept productive beta chains. Every entry covers one CDR3 protein and lists the most common genes and DNA from its rows. TCRdb, not the original authors, processed these V and J calls. The sample records 500,000 to 650,000 distinct CDR3 sequences, 40% to 50% of which are singletons. About 45% of the sample belongs to the ten largest clones.

The CDR3, cysteine through phenylalanine, is 14 amino acids long. Here the CDR3 DNA is all that survives: 42 bases in frame from base 1. CDR1 DFQATT and CDR2 SNEGSKA are derived from the germline V gene (reference sequence). From V the trimming removes 0 bases and from J it removes 7 bases, while the gene matches leave 8 bases of the junction unaccounted for. The sequenced material came from peripheral blood or thyroid tissue (not recorded which). The receptor comes from an adult woman with Graves' disease, either hyperthyroidism or ophthalmopathy (not recorded which). The chain uses TRBV20-1 and TRBJ1-1; 7 bases in between match TRBD1. The CDR3 region: CSARDNRGRYEAFF. The nucleotides read TGCAGTGCTAGAGATAACAGGGGCCGATATGAAGCTTTCTTT.